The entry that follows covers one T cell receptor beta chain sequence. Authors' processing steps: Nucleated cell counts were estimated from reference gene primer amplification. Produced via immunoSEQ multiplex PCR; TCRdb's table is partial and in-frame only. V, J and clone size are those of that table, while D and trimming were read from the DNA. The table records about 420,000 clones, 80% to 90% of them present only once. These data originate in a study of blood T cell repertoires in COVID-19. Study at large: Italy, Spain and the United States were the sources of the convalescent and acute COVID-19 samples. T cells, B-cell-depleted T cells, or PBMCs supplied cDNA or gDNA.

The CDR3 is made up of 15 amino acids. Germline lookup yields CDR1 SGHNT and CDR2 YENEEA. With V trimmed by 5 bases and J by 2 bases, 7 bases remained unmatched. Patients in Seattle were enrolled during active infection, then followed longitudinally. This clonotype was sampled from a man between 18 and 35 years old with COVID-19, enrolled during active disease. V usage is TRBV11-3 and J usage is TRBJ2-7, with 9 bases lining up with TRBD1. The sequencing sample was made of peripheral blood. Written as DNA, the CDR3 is TGTGCCAGCAGCCTCGCCGGGACAGGGACCTACGAGCAGTACTTC. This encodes CASSLAGTGTYEQYF.